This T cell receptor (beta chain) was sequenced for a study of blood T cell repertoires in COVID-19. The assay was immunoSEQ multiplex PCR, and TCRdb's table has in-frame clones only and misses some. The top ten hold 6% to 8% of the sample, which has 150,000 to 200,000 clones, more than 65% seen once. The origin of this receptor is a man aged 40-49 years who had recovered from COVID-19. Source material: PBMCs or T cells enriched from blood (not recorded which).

The CDR3 DNA sequence: TGTGCCAGCAGTTACGGAGGGGGGGGGAGCTCCTACGAGCAGTACTTC. Its translation: CASSYGGGGSSYEQYF. The chain has TRBV6-5 and TRBJ2-7; possibly TRBD2 for D (7 bases). V was cut by 2 bases and J by 0 bases, with 14 bases left in between. Looked up from germline, CDR1 is MNHEY and CDR2 is SVGAGI. CDR3 length equals 16 residues.